This paragraph covers one T cell receptor (beta chain) sequence. The antigen is undetermined. Trimming removed 4 bases from V and 7 bases from J, with 15 bases in between. From germline, CDR1 is WSHSY and CDR2 SAAADI. The CDR3 has 14 amino acids. The sample is drawn from a study of T cell responses to AZD1222 COVID-19 vaccine. Pooled together were second doses at about 4 or about 12 weeks. Study-level results: Most donors were white British and more were female, and clonal diversity was possibly underestimated.

The assay was immunoSEQ multiplex PCR, and TCRdb's table has in-frame clones only and misses some. This sample has some 130,000 clones, with roughly 90% found just once. The V call is TRBV10-2, the J call TRBJ2-3; TRBD1 or TRBD2 may be the D gene (5 bases each). The material was peripheral blood, obtained 28 days after the second AZD1222 dose. This clonotype originated in an adult who received the AZD1222 COVID-19 vaccine. The CDR3 region has the DNA TGCGCCAGCAGTGGGGGGAAAATGATCAATACGCAGTATTTT. Translation gives CASSGGKMINTQYF.